Listed below are T cell receptor beta chains from one sample, sequenced in a study of cytomegalovirus exposure and HLA in healthy donors. TCRdb's table, derived via immunoSEQ multiplex PCR, lists solely in-frame clones and lacks some. Among roughly 190,000 clones listed, 81% were seen once. Source material: PBMCs. Receptors originate from a man aged 18-30 years in good health and CMV-seronegative. CDR3s include the opening cysteine and the closing phenylalanine or tryptophan. A D gene is named only where the DNA matches it firmly. For some rows the clone size is stated as once, few or many, or as a class when expanded; others skip it.

D gene	V gene	J gene	clone size	CDR3 protein	CDR3 DNA
TRBD1	TRBV10-2	TRBJ1-6	.	CASSMDRTTSPLHF	TGCGCCAGCAGTATGGACAGGACGACTTCACCCCTCCACTTT
.	TRBV27	TRBJ2-7	.	CASSLRGTEPPEQYF	TGTGCCAGCAGTTTAAGGGGAACGGAACCCCCCGAGCAGTACTTC
.	TRBV29-1	TRBJ1-1	few	CSVGEGNTEAFF	TGCAGCGTTGGTGAGGGGAACACTGAAGCTTTCTTT
TRBD2	TRBV7-2	TRBJ2-3	once	CASSLGLAADTQYF	TGTGCCAGCAGCTTGGGACTAGCGGCAGATACGCAGTATTTT
.	TRBV2	TRBJ1-1	.	CASETPNREYEAFF	TGTGCCAGCGAGACTCCAAACAGGGAGTATGAAGCTTTCTTT
TRBD1	TRBV19	TRBJ2-3	.	CASSNTGDSTDTQYF	TGTGCCAGTAGCAATACAGGGGATAGCACAGATACGCAGTATTTT
TRBD2	TRBV18	TRBJ2-1	few	CASSPGGSSYNEQFF	TGTGCCAGCTCCCCGGGCGGGAGCTCCTACAATGAGCAGTTCTTC
.	TRBV11-3	TRBJ2-1	.	CASSRTRVLNEQFF	TGTGCCAGCTCCCGGACAAGGGTTTTAAATGAGCAGTTCTTC
.	TRBV5-6	TRBJ1-3	.	CASSPRARGNTIYF	TGTGCCAGCAGCCCCCGTGCTCGGGGAAACACCATATATTTT
TRBD1	TRBV12-5	TRBJ2-7	.	CASGLPQGPGYEQYF	TGTGCTAGTGGTCTCCCACAGGGGCCGGGCTACGAGCAGTACTTC
.	TRBV11-3	TRBJ1-1	.	CASSQTFGVEAFF	TGTGCCAGCAGCCAAACCTTCGGGGTTGAAGCTTTCTTT
.	TRBV19	TRBJ2-2	.	CASSRWGRGNQGNTGELFF	TGTGCCAGTAGTCGGTGGGGTCGGGGGAACCAGGGGAACACCGGGGAGCTGTTTTTT
.	TRBV12-2	TRBJ2-1	.	CASRFEGGLAKFF	TGTGCAAGTCGCTTCGAGGGAGGTCTAGCGAAGTTCTTC
.	TRBV28	TRBJ1-5	.	CASSESQVSQPQHF	TGTGCCAGCAGTGAATCACAGGTCAGTCAGCCCCAGCATTTT
TRBD1	TRBV19	TRBJ1-5	.	CASSHSITRQGASRPRPQHF	TGTGCCAGTAGCCACTCCATTACCCGACAGGGGGCGAGTCGCCCCCGGCCCCAGCATTTT
.	TRBV2	TRBJ2-7	once	CASSGTGGWEQYF	TGTGCCAGCAGCGGAACAGGTGGCTGGGAACAGTACTTC
.	TRBV19	TRBJ2-7	.	CASSPSAGSSYEQYF	TGTGCCAGTAGCCCCTCGGCGGGTTCCTCCTACGAGCAGTACTTC
.	TRBV5-5	TRBJ1-2	.	CASSQTTEVYGYTF	TGTGCCAGCAGCCAAACGACAGAGGTCTATGGCTACACCTTC
TRBD1	TRBV9	TRBJ2-3	few	CASSGTGSTDTQYF	TGTGCCAGCAGCGGGACAGGGTCCACAGATACGCAGTATTTT
TRBD2	TRBV28	TRBJ2-7	.	CASSLGLVQRGRTYEQYF	TGTGCCAGCAGTTTAGGTCTGGTGCAGCGGGGGCGGACCTACGAGCAGTACTTC
.	TRBV9	TRBJ1-2	.	CASSDGGAPDGYTF	TGTGCCAGCAGCGACGGGGGGGCTCCCGATGGCTACACCTTC
.	TRBV7-2	TRBJ2-1	.	CASTTVRDNEQFF	TGTGCCAGCACCACCGTCCGGGACAATGAGCAGTTCTTC
TRBD1	TRBV2	TRBJ1-1	.	CASSTGVPQTEAFF	TGTGCCAGCAGTACAGGGGTCCCTCAGACTGAAGCTTTCTTT
.	TRBV4-1	TRBJ1-4	few	CASSQVLQGGLSANEKLFF	TGCGCCAGCAGCCAAGTTTTACAGGGCGGGTTATCAGCTAATGAAAAACTGTTTTTT
.	TRBV11-3	TRBJ2-7	.	CASSLGGRGSYEQYF	TGTGCCAGCAGCTTAGGGGGCAGAGGCTCCTACGAGCAGTACTTC
TRBD1	TRBV7-3	TRBJ2-1	.	CASSGQGARPWDEQFF	TGTGCCAGCAGCGGACAGGGGGCGCGTCCCTGGGATGAGCAGTTCTTC
TRBD2	TRBV2	TRBJ2-5	.	CVSGGTETQYF	TGCGTGAGCGGGGGGACGGAGACCCAGTACTTC
TRBD2	TRBV4-2	TRBJ2-2	few	CASSPRTSGSPGGELFF	TGTGCCAGCAGCCCCCGGACTAGCGGGAGTCCTGGCGGGGAGCTGTTTTTT
TRBD1	TRBV2	TRBJ2-2	.	CASRKDRGTGTGELFF	TGTGCCAGCAGGAAGGACAGGGGGACGGGGACCGGGGAGCTGTTTTTT
.	TRBV7-2	TRBJ2-7	.	CASSTASARSSYEQYF	TGTGCCAGCAGCACCGCTAGCGCAAGGAGCTCCTACGAGCAGTACTTC
TRBD2	TRBV4-3	TRBJ2-3	.	CASSQTSGSTDTQYF	TGCGCCAGCAGCCAGACTAGCGGGAGCACAGATACGCAGTATTTT
.	TRBV9	TRBJ2-3	.	CASSVSGDTDTQYF	TGTGCCAGCAGCGTTAGCGGAGATACAGATACGCAGTATTTT
.	TRBV5-1	TRBJ2-7	.	CASSSRQGNEQYF	TGCGCCAGCAGCTCGCGGCAGGGGAACGAGCAGTACTTC
.	TRBV7-9	TRBJ2-1	.	CASSLLGQDNEQFF	TGTGCCAGCAGCTTGTTGGGGCAGGACAATGAGCAGTTCTTC
.	TRBV18	TRBJ2-5	.	CASSTGSETQYF	TGTGCCAGCTCCACAGGGTCAGAGACCCAGTACTTC
TRBD1	TRBV4-3	TRBJ1-1	.	CASSLDFPGQGSYTEAFF	TGCGCCAGCAGCCTAGATTTCCCGGGACAGGGATCATACACTGAAGCTTTCTTT
.	TRBV7-2	TRBJ2-7	.	CASSLSQGRYYYDEQYF	TGTGCCAGCAGCCTTAGCCAGGGAAGATACTACTACGACGAGCAGTACTTC
TRBD1	TRBV5-8	TRBJ2-3	.	CASSSGTGRPDTQYF	TGTGCCAGCAGTTCCGGGACAGGGAGACCAGATACGCAGTATTTT
TRBD1	TRBV12-5	TRBJ2-5	.	CASGLGQGWGEQYF	TGTGCTAGTGGTTTAGGACAGGGGTGGGGGGAGCAGTACTTC
.	TRBV28	TRBJ1-2	.	CASSPSGGYTF	TGTGCCAGCAGCCCCAGTGGCGGCTACACCTTC